Shown below are 27 T cell receptor beta chains from a single sample sequenced in a study of T cells in Graves' hyperthyroidism and ophthalmopathy (dated 2019 in TCRdb). The library came from multiplex PCR. Reads for this sample came from an Illumina HiSeq 2000. Amplification of TCR beta CDR3 regions was carried out from RNA transcripts. For the first round of RT-PCR on the TCR CDR3, the HTBI primer set was used together with the Qiagen OneStep RT-PCR kit. TCRdb handled the public reads itself, with Q25 trimming in fastp and clone calling in MiXCR, and kept productive beta chains. Merged by CDR3 protein, the rows form single entries marked with the most common genes and DNA. This sample lists approximately 700,000 distinct CDR3 sequences; about a sixth were detected once. Jointly, the top ten make up around 7.7% of the sample. Specimen: blood. The receptors were sampled from a man aged 18 to 29 with Graves' hyperthyroidism.

This clonotype has ten or more counts. The chain carries TRBV28 and TRBJ1-2; no reliable D call. The V gene's germline CDR1 is MDHEN and CDR2 SYDVKM. Trimming took off 5 bases at V and 4 bases at J, with 20 bases between the two ends. The CDR3 is 16 amino acids. The CDR3 DNA follows: TGTGCCAGCAGTCCATCCCGCCTCTCCTCTCCCTATGGCTACACCTTC. Protein product: CASSPSRLSSPYGYTF.

This clonotype is a singleton in its sample. The chain employs TRBV24-1 and TRBJ2-7; TRBD2 matches at 7 bases. The CDR3 spans 15 residues. CDR1 and CDR2 (germline): KGHDR, SFDVKD. Trimming cost V 2 bases and J 2 bases; bases outside gene matches: 5. As DNA, the CDR3 is TGTGCCACCAGTGATTCTCGCGGGAGAACCTACGAGCAGTACTTC. Translated, it gives CATSDSRGRTYEQYF.

This clonotype was observed at least ten times. The V call is TRBV2, the J call TRBJ1-5; D is perhaps TRBD1 (6 bases). This CDR3 region has 13 residues. The V gene's germline CDR1 is SNHLY and CDR2 FYNNEI. Deletions cut 8 bases from V and 7 bases from J, with 15 bases between. The CDR3 DNA sequence: TGTGCCAGCGGCGGGGGGCGCGGACAGCCCCAGCATTTT. Protein sequence: CASGGGRGQPQHF.

This clonotype has only a few counts. The chain uses TRBV7-8 and TRBJ1-5; 9 positions match TRBD1. The CDR3 contains 15 residues. V shed 1 base, J shed 6 bases, and the junction held 4 bases outside the gene matches. Looked up from germline, CDR1 is SGHVS and CDR2 is FQNEAQ. The CDR3 here is CASSLGTGAVQPQHF. The CDR3, as DNA: TGTGCCAGCAGCTTAGGGACAGGGGCAGTTCAGCCCCAGCATTTT.

There are many counts of this clonotype. The gene calls are TRBV7-2 and TRBJ2-3; 10 bases are a match to TRBD2. The CDR3 has 15 amino acids. Germline V gives CDR1 SGHTA, CDR2 FQGNSA. J lost 4 bases, V lost 6 bases, and 7 bases had no gene match. The CDR3 here is CASSLTSGPSDTQYF. Written as DNA, the CDR3 is TGTGCCAGCAGTCTGACTAGCGGGCCGTCAGATACGCAGTATTTT.

This clonotype occurred many times. The chain has TRBV27 and TRBJ1-2; D might be TRBD1 (5 bases). The germline V and J ends were trimmed by 5 bases and 7 bases, with 32 bases remaining between them. CDR3 length equals 19 residues. The germline V gene encodes CDR1 MNHEY and CDR2 SMNVEV (reference sequence). The CDR3 is CASSRTSGTTVPSRGGYTF. CDR3 nucleotide sequence: TGTGCCAGCAGTCGGACCTCCGGGACGACCGTTCCTTCACGGGGTGGCTACACCTTC.

This clonotype was recorded at least ten times. The V and J genes are TRBV30 and TRBJ2-4; TRBD1 or TRBD2 may be the D gene (5 bases each). The CDR3 contains 11 residues. Germline-derived CDR1 and CDR2 are GTSNPN and SVGIG (reference sequence). The V and J ends lost 4 bases and 7 bases respectively, with 8 bases between them. The DNA of the CDR3 is TGTGCCTGGATCGGGGCTAACATTCAGTACTTC. Translated: CAWIGANIQYF.

This clonotype was seen at least ten times. The J gene is TRBJ2-1, the V gene TRBV7-9, with 10 bases that match TRBD2. This CDR3 spans 14 amino acids. V was clipped by 11 bases and J by 5 bases; unmatched bases: 9. CDR1 is SEHNR, CDR2 FQNEAQ, per germline (reference sequence). DNA of the CDR3: TGTGCCCTTGGGGGAGCGGGAGGGGACAATGAGCAGTTCTTC. Translation gives CALGGAGGDNEQFF.

This clonotype was recorded many times. The chain recombines TRBV12-3 or TRBV12-4 with TRBJ1-5, with 8 bases that match TRBD1. The CDR3 totals 13 residues. Trimming at V came to 6 bases and at J to 6 bases, leaving 4 bases not matched to a gene. CDR3 nucleotides: TGTGCCAGCAGCTTCGGACAGGGTCAGCCCCAGCATTTT. Translating it yields CASSFGQGQPQHF.

Remarks on this clonotype: This could be a read error, since a much larger clone is one nucleotide away. This chain connects TRBV28 to TRBJ1-2; perhaps TRBD1 as D (5 bases). CDR3 length equals 16 residues. V lost 11 bases and J 3 bases, leaving 25 bases between the germline ends. The germline V gene encodes CDR1 MDHEN and CDR2 SYDVKM. In DNA, the CDR3 is TGTGCCTGCACAACCGTGGGGCAGGGAGAGGACTATGGCTACACCTTC. Protein sequence: CACTTVGQGEDYGYTF.

In the case of this clonotype: A much larger clonotype is one base distant, so this may be a read error. The chain has TRBV6-5 and TRBJ1-2; 7 positions agree with TRBD1. The germline gives CDR1 MNHEY, CDR2 SVGAGI. This CDR3 region has 13 residues. Trimming removed 4 bases from V and 3 bases from J; junction bases left unmatched: 2. The CDR3 loop reads CASSSGQDYGYTF. CDR3 bases: TGTGCCAGCAGTTCTGGACAGGACTATGGCTACACCTTC.

This clonotype has at least ten counts. The rearrangement uses TRBV5-1 and TRBJ1-2; D may be TRBD1 (6 bases). Trimming left V 4 bases short and J 0 bases short, with 19 bases between. In germline, CDR1 is SGHRS, CDR2 YFSETQ. This CDR3 contains 17 residues. CDR3 in amino acids: CASSPTKGQLANYGYTF. The CDR3 DNA is TGCGCCAGCAGCCCTACGAAGGGACAATTAGCTAACTATGGCTACACCTTC.

This clonotype was picked up a small number of times. CDR3 in DNA: TGTGCCAGTAGTCCCCCAGGCAGGGGCTTTAACAATGAGCAGTTCTTC. As protein: CASSPPGRGFNNEQFF. The chain couples TRBV19 to TRBJ2-1; D may be TRBD1 (6 bases). Germline V gene data show CDR1 as LNHDA and CDR2 as SQIVND (reference sequence). The V end was cut by 5 bases, the J end by 5 bases, with 19 bases between. The length of the CDR3 is 16 residues.

In this sample, this clonotype turned up many times. V is TRBV27 and J is TRBJ2-7; 7 positions agree with TRBD1. V was pared by 7 bases and J by 1 base, with 13 bases of the junction left unmatched. Per germline, CDR1 MNHEY and CDR2 SMNVEV (reference sequence). This CDR3 contains 16 residues. In nucleotides, the CDR3 is TGTGCCAGCAACATAAACCGGGACAGCCATTCCTACGAGCAGTACTTC. Protein sequence: CASNINRDSHSYEQYF.

This clonotype was recorded many times. This chain connects TRBV10-3 to TRBJ2-1, with D tentatively TRBD1 or TRBD2 (6 bases each). Germline assignment: CDR1 ENHRY and CDR2 SYGVKD. CDR3 length: 14 amino acids. Trimming shortened V by 4 bases and J by 8 bases, and 15 bases separated the two germline ends. The CDR3 protein is CAISGGVGADEQFF. The DNA of the CDR3 is TGTGCCATCAGTGGGGGGGTGGGGGCAGATGAGCAGTTCTTC.

This clonotype has a count of ten or more. The V and J genes are TRBV27 and TRBJ1-5; D is perhaps TRBD1 (5 bases). The germline CDR1 and CDR2 sequences are MNHEY and SMNVEV (reference sequence). CDR3 length equals 15 residues. Trimming removed 3 bases from V and 2 bases from J, with 11 bases in between. CDR3 region: CASSFEGFGNQPQHF. The CDR3 bases are TGTGCCAGCAGTTTCGAGGGGTTTGGCAATCAGCCCCAGCATTTT.

This clonotype was counted at least ten times. V is TRBV28 and J is TRBJ1-1; 8 nucleotides line up with TRBD1. The CDR3 loop spans 16 amino acids. CDR1 and CDR2 from the germline V gene are MDHEN and SYDVKM. Germline trimming cut 6 bases from V and 11 bases from J; bases unmatched to any gene: 20. The CDR3 nucleotides are TGTGCCAGCAGAGAGGACAGGGATATGGGAGAGCCAGGGGCTTTCTTT. Translating it yields CASREDRDMGEPGAFF.

This clonotype showed up just a few times. V is TRBV6-1 and J is TRBJ2-1; D possibly matches TRBD1 or TRBD2 (5 bases each). Trimming removed 6 bases from V and 7 bases from J, with 13 bases in between. The germline CDR1 and CDR2 sequences are MNHNS and SASEGT. The CDR3 consists of 13 residues. CDR3 DNA: TGTGCCAGCAGCTCGGGACGACCGAATGAGCAGTTCTTC. It specifies CASSSGRPNEQFF.

This clonotype has ten or more counts. The chain carries TRBV28 and TRBJ2-1; maybe TRBD2 (6 bases). The CDR3 sequence is 15 residues long. Germline loops: CDR1 MDHEN, CDR2 SYDVKM. The V and J ends lost 7 bases and 5 bases respectively, with 18 bases between them. CDR3 bases: TGTGCCAGCACCCGGGACTCCTGGAGCCACAATGAGCAGTTCTTC. This encodes CASTRDSWSHNEQFF. Variable domain in full (rest from reference TRBV28 and TRBJ2-1): DVKVTQSSRYLVKRTGEKVFLECVQDMDHENMFWYRQDPGLGLRLIYFSYDVKMKEKGDIPEGYSVSREKKERFSLILESASTNQTSMYLCASTRDSWSHNEQFFGPGTRLTVL.

The chain has TRBV20-1 and TRBJ1-5, with 7 bases fitting TRBD1. Losses at the gene ends were 2 bases for V and 3 bases for J; bases not matched to a gene: 7. Germline V gene data show CDR1 as DFQATT and CDR2 as SNEGSKA (reference sequence). CDR3 length: 15 residues. The CDR3: CSARRDRVLNQPQHF. The DNA of the CDR3 is TGCAGTGCTAGAAGAGACAGGGTCCTCAATCAGCCCCAGCATTTT.

This clonotype occurred many times. This sequence joins TRBV28 and TRBJ2-7; TRBD2 matches at 12 bases. Germline V CDR1 and CDR2: MDHEN, SYDVKM. CDR3 length equals 16 residues. V trimming: 4 bases; J trimming: 5 bases; junction bases outside the gene matches: 9. CDR3 region: CASSSRPGLAGDEQYF. DNA for the CDR3: TGTGCCAGCAGTTCTAGACCGGGACTAGCGGGCGACGAGCAGTACTTC.

The table lists this clonotype with a few counts. This chain links TRBV9 with TRBJ2-1; 9 positions agree with TRBD2. This CDR3 is built from 15 residues. V lost 0 bases and J lost 7; bases outside the gene matches: 5. Germline V gene data show CDR1 as SGDLS and CDR2 as YYNGEE. For the CDR3, the DNA is TGTGCCAGCAGCGTAGAGGGCGGGAGGGCGAATGAGCAGTTCTTC. Translating it yields CASSVEGGRANEQFF.

This clonotype came up many times. The genes are TRBV9 and TRBJ2-1; TRBD1 might be the D (6 bases). Germline lookup yields CDR1 SGDLS and CDR2 YYNGEE. This CDR3 contains 14 residues. V was clipped by 4 bases and J by 4 bases, with 12 bases between them. The CDR3 DNA reads as TGTGCCAGCAGCTCGTCAGACAGGTACAATGAGCAGTTCTTC. It specifies CASSSSDRYNEQFF.

The CDR3 loop is CASSIRPGLYNEQYF. The CDR3 region has the DNA TGTGCCAGTAGTATAAGGCCGGGACTTTACAATGAGCAGTACTTC. V is TRBV19 and J is TRBJ2-1, with TRBD2 as a possible D gene (6 bases). The J call is in doubt because the DNA end fits TRBJ2-7 better. Germline-derived CDR1 and CDR2 are LNHDA and SQIVND (reference sequence). CDR3 length: 15 amino acids.

This clonotype has a count of ten or more. This chain joins TRBV28 and TRBJ1-2; D is possibly TRBD1 (5 bases). This CDR3 has 13 residues. Per germline, CDR1 MDHEN and CDR2 SYDVKM. Trimming removed 5 bases from V and 4 bases from J, with 11 bases in between. For the CDR3, the DNA is TGTGCCAGCAGTCTGCAGGGCCTCTATGGCTACACCTTC. Its protein product is CASSLQGLYGYTF.

Ten or more counts support this clonotype. The rearrangement uses TRBV24-1 and TRBJ1-1; tentative D call: TRBD1 (6 bases). The CDR3 length is 13 residues. CDR1 KGHDR and CDR2 SFDVKD come from the germline V gene. Trimming cost V 7 bases and J 4 bases, with 12 bases left between them. As DNA, the CDR3 is TGTGCCACCAGGGGGGCAGCGGGCACTGAAGCTTTCTTT. It yields the protein CATRGAAGTEAFF.

This clonotype appeared a few times. The rearrangement joins TRBV19 to TRBJ2-2, with 7 positions matching TRBD2. CDR1 is LNHDA, CDR2 SQIVND, per germline (reference sequence). Trimming cost V 7 bases and J 4 bases; bases outside gene matches: 9. CDR3 length: 15 amino acids. The CDR3 reads CASTNGGGPTGELFF. The CDR3 nucleotides are TGTGCCAGTACTAACGGGGGAGGGCCCACCGGGGAGCTGTTTTTT.